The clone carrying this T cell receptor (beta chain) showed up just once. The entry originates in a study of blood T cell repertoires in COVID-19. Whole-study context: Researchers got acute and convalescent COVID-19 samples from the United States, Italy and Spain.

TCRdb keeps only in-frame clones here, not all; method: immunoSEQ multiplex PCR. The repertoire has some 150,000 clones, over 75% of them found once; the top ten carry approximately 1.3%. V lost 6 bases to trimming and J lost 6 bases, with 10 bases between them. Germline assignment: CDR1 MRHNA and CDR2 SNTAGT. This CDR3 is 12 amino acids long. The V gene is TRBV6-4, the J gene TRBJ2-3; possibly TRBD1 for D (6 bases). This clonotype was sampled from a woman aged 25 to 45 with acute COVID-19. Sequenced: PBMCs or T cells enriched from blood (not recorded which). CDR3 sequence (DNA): TGTGCCAGCAGGGATACAGGGGATACGCAGTATTTT. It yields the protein CASRDTGDTQYF.